This record covers a single T cell receptor beta chain. This CDR3 is also generated by other DNA sequences in the sample. The table came from immunoSEQ multiplex PCR; TCRdb's copy has only in-frame clones and leaves some out. The top ten clones hold roughly 4.5% of a sample with 200,000 to 250,000 clones, 86% of them seen once. The data derive from a study of blood T cell repertoires in COVID-19. Study-wide context: From T cells, B-cell-depleted T cells, or PBMCs came the material, which was cDNA or gDNA.

Trimming removed 1 base at V and 7 bases at J, with 8 bases between. This CDR3 region has 14 residues. Per germline, CDR1 LNHDA and CDR2 SQIVND (reference sequence). This clonotype was obtained from a woman aged 25 to 39 who had been exposed to COVID-19. Sequencing input: PBMCs or T cells enriched from blood (not recorded which). This chain uses TRBV19 with TRBJ1-6; D might be TRBD1 (6 bases). CDR3 sequence (DNA): TGTGCCAGTAGTATAGGTCAGGGGAATTCACCCCTCCACTTT. This sequence encodes CASSIGQGNSPLHF.